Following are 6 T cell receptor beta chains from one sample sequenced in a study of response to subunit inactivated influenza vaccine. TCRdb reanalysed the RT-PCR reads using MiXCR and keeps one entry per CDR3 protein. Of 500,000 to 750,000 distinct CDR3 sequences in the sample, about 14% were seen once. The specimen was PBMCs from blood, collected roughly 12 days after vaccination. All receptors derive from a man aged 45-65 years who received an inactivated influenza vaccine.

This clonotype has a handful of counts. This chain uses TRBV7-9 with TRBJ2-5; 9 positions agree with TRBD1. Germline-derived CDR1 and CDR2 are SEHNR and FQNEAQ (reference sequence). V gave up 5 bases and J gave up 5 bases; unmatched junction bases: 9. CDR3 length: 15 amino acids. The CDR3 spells CASSPTGGVRETQYF. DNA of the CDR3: TGTGCCAGCAGCCCGACAGGGGGTGTTCGTGAGACCCAGTACTTC. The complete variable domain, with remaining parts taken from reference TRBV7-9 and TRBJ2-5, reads DTGVSQNPRHKITKRGQNVTFRCDPISEHNRLYWYRQTLGQGPEFLTYFQNEAQLEKSRLLSDRFSAERPKGSFSTLEIQRTEQGDSAMYLCASSPTGGVRETQYFGPGTRLLVL.

In nucleotides, the CDR3 is TGTGCCAGTAGTGTAGGACAGCGTATCCCCTACGAGCAGTACTTC. This translates into CASSVGQRIPYEQYF. V is TRBV19 and J is TRBJ2-7, with D possibly matching TRBD1 (6 bases). Trimming pared 5 bases from V and 2 bases from J, leaving 16 bases between. The CDR3 contains 15 residues. Germline lookup yields CDR1 LNHDA and CDR2 SQIVND (reference sequence).

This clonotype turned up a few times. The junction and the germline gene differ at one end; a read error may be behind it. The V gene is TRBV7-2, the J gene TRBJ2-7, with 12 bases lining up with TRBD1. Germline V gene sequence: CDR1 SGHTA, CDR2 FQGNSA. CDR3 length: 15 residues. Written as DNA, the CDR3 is TGTGCCAGCAGTCTCACACCGGGACAGGGGGCGAGACTAGCTTTC. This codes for CASSLTPGQGARLAF.

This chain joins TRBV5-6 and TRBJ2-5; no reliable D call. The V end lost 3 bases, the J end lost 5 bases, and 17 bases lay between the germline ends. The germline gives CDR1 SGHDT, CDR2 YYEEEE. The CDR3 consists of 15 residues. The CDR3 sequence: CASSSPDQASETQYF. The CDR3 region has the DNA TGTGCCAGCAGCTCCCCGGATCAGGCCTCGGAGACCCAGTACTTC.

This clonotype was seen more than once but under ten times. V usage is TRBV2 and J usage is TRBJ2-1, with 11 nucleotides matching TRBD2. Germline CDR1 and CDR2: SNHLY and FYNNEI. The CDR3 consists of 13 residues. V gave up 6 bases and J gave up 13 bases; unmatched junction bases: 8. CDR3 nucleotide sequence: TGTGCCAGCAGGACATTACTAGCGGGAGTACAGTTCTTC. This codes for CASRTLLAGVQFF.

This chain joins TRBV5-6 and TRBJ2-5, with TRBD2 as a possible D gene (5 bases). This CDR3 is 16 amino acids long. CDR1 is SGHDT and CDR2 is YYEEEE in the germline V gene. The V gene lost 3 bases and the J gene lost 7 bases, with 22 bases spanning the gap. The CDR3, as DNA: TGTGCCAGCAGCTCGGCCCCACGAGGGAGTAGAGGGACCCAGTACTTC. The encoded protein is CASSSAPRGSRGTQYF.